The 22 T cell receptor beta chains below were found in one sample sequenced in a study of T-cell memory formation after mild COVID-19 (dated by TCRdb to the early 2020s). The library was made by 5' RACE. Reads for this sample came from an Illumina NovaSeq 6000. The raw public reads went through TCRdb reprocessing: fastp at Q25, MiXCR clone calling, in-frame beta chains kept. Identical CDR3 proteins give one entry, which carries the most common genes and DNA. Across this sample there are over 350,000 distinct CDR3 sequences, with 16% seen only once. The biggest ten clones account for 20% to 25% of the sample. The sequenced sample was PBMCs or a T cell subset sorted from them (not recorded which). The origin of the receptors is a man younger than 35 who had mild COVID-19 (a few samples of this study predate the infection). The sample titles of this study are shuffled in the database, so cell type and time point are left out; the donor was told from shared clones.

The chain combines TRBV7-6 with TRBJ2-3, with 9 bases matching TRBD2. V dropped 3 bases and J dropped 6; count of bases not matched to a gene: 10. The CDR3 runs to 16 residues. Germline V gene lookup returns CDR1 SGHVS and CDR2 FNYEAQ. In nucleotides, the CDR3 is TGTGCCAGCAGCTTCGGACGGCGGGGGGGCGGGGATACGCAGTATTTT. Translating gives CASSFGRRGGGDTQYF. The complete variable domain, with remaining parts taken from reference TRBV7-6 and TRBJ2-3, reads GAGVSQSPRYKVTKRGQDVALRCDPISGHVSLYWYRQALGQGPEFLTYFNYEAQQDKSGLPNDRFSAERPEGSISTLTIQRTEQRDSAMYRCASSFGRRGGGDTQYFGPGTRLTVL.

This clonotype was recorded a few times. The rearrangement links TRBV20-1 to TRBJ1-5, with D unclear. Looked up from germline, CDR1 is DFQATT and CDR2 is SNEGSKA (reference sequence). The CDR3 consists of 13 residues. V lost 5 bases and J 3 bases, leaving 11 bases between the germline ends. In DNA, the CDR3 is TGCAGTGCTGACGGGGAAGCCAATCAGCCCCAGCATTTT. This encodes CSADGEANQPQHF.

The chain links TRBV4-2 to TRBJ1-2, with D possibly TRBD1 on 5 matching bases. The ends were cut back, 1 base at V and 7 bases at J, with 22 bases in the middle. Germline CDR1 is LGHNA and CDR2 is YNFKEQ. The CDR3 totals 17 residues. The CDR3 sequence is CASSQGGPRSGTPGYTF. The CDR3 bases are TGTGCCAGCAGCCAAGGGGGACCGCGGAGCGGGACCCCTGGCTACACCTTC.

V is TRBV4-1 and J is TRBJ2-7; a weak D match, TRBD1 (6 bases). This CDR3 has 14 residues. Germline V lookup: CDR1 MGHRA, CDR2 YSYEKL. The ends were cut back, 3 bases at V and 0 bases at J, with 9 bases in the middle. CDR3 sequence reads: CASSQRDISYEQYF. CDR3 nucleotide sequence: TGCGCCAGCAGCCAGAGGGACATCTCCTACGAGCAGTACTTC.

The chain has TRBV5-5 and TRBJ1-6; unclear D gene. Trimming took off 0 bases at V and 10 bases at J, with 14 bases between the two ends. CDR1 is SGHKS and CDR2 is YYEKEE in the germline V gene (reference sequence). This CDR3 is built from 15 residues. The CDR3 coding sequence is TGTGCCAGCAGCTTGGTCGGGCTTACCTGGTCACCCCTCCACTTT. Its translation is CASSLVGLTWSPLHF.

This clonotype was detected a few times. The chain recombines TRBV7-9 with TRBJ2-3, with 10 positions matching TRBD2. The CDR3 contains 16 residues. Unmatched junction bases numbered 7, after V lost 5 bases and J lost 2 bases. Germline loops: CDR1 SEHNR, CDR2 FQNEAQ (reference sequence). This CDR3 is CASSPVAGGITDTQYF. In nucleotides, the CDR3 is TGTGCCAGCAGCCCAGTAGCGGGGGGTATCACAGATACGCAGTATTTT.

In this sample, this clonotype turned up many times. The genes are TRBV6-5 and TRBJ2-1; no clear D. V dropped 7 bases and J dropped 0 bases, with 16 bases sitting between them. CDR1 MNHEY and CDR2 SVGAGI come from the germline V gene. The CDR3 has 16 amino acids. CDR3 in amino acids: CASTQLHVPSYNEQFF. CDR3 coding DNA: TGTGCCAGCACCCAATTACACGTTCCCTCCTACAATGAGCAGTTCTTC.

The chain employs TRBV3-1 and TRBJ2-1, with 7 bases aligning to TRBD2. Germline loops: CDR1 LGHDT, CDR2 YNNKEL (reference sequence). The CDR3 runs 16 residues. V trimming: 0 bases; J trimming: 5 bases; junction bases outside the gene matches: 7. The CDR3 is CASSQDMGGGHNEQFF. The CDR3 DNA reads as TGTGCCAGCAGCCAAGATATGGGGGGGGGACACAATGAGCAGTTCTTC.

In its sample, this clonotype was seen many times. V usage is TRBV19 and J usage is TRBJ2-3; 8 bases line up with TRBD1. Germline values: CDR1 LNHDA, CDR2 SQIVND (reference sequence). V gave up 3 bases and J gave up 0 bases; unmatched junction bases: 2. CDR3 size: 15 residues. The CDR3 DNA follows: TGTGCCAGTAGTATGGACAGGGCGAGCACAGATACGCAGTATTTT. Protein sequence: CASSMDRASTDTQYF.

In its sample, this clonotype was seen a few times. V is TRBV12-3 or TRBV12-4 and J is TRBJ2-7, with 9 nucleotides matching TRBD1. The CDR3 consists of 14 residues. V trimming: 4 bases; J trimming: 3 bases; junction bases outside the gene matches: 4. The CDR3 DNA reads TGTGCCAGCAGTTCCCAGACAGGGGGCTACGAGCAGTACTTC. It specifies CASSSQTGGYEQYF.

Only a few counts were recorded for this clonotype. DNA for the CDR3: TGCGCCAGCAGCTTGGCTGTGTTTGGGGTTGAAGCTTTCTTT. This sequence encodes CASSLAVFGVEAFF. The V and J genes are TRBV5-1 and TRBJ1-1, with D unresolved. V lost 0 bases and J 7 bases, leaving 13 bases between the germline ends. The germline gives CDR1 SGHRS, CDR2 YFSETQ. The CDR3 is 14 residues long. Supplemented by reference TRBV5-1 and TRBJ1-1, the full variable domain reads KAGVTQTPRYLIKTRGQQVTLSCSPISGHRSVSWYQQTPGQGLQFLFEYFSETQRNKGNFPGRFSGRQFSNSRSEMNVSTLELGDSALYLCASSLAVFGVEAFFGQGTRLTVV.

The table lists this clonotype with a few counts. The chain combines TRBV24-1 with TRBJ2-5; no reliable D call. CDR1 is KGHDR, CDR2 SFDVKD, per germline. V lost 4 bases and J lost 0, with 5 bases in between. The CDR3 is 13 residues long. The CDR3 region is CATSEQNQETQYF. In DNA, the CDR3 is TGTGCCACCAGTGAACAGAACCAAGAGACCCAGTACTTC.

The chain recombines TRBV12-3 or TRBV12-4 with TRBJ1-1, with no clear D. Trimming stripped 6 bases from V and 0 bases from J, with 11 bases between. The CDR3 is 14 residues long. The CDR3 DNA reads TGTGCCAGCAGCCGAGCACGGGTGAACACTGAAGCTTTCTTT. Translation: CASSRARVNTEAFF.

The chain carries TRBV7-9 and TRBJ2-7; the D gene is possibly TRBD2 (6 bases). Trimming pared 5 bases from V and 5 bases from J, leaving 10 bases between. The CDR3 has 12 amino acids. Germline CDR1 reads SEHNR; CDR2 reads FQNEAQ (reference sequence). The CDR3 DNA sequence: TGTGCCAGCAGCCACGCGGGGAACGAGCAGTACGTC. Amino acids: CASSHAGNEQYV.

In this sample, this clonotype turned up many times. J is TRBJ1-1 and V is TRBV4-3, with 9 bases lining up with TRBD1. Trimming cost V 4 bases and J 3 bases; bases outside gene matches: 9. This CDR3 region has 16 residues. Germline-derived CDR1 and CDR2 are LGHNA and YSLEER. The CDR3, as DNA: TGCGCCAGCAGCCCCACAGGGGGCGCTTGGGACACTGAAGCTTTCTTT. It translates to CASSPTGGAWDTEAFF.

A few counts support this clonotype. V is TRBV3-1 and J is TRBJ2-2, with 7 nucleotides matching TRBD2. J lost 5 bases, V lost 4 bases, and 10 bases had no gene match. The length of the CDR3 is 16 residues. The V gene's germline CDR1 is LGHDT and CDR2 YNNKEL (reference sequence). The CDR3 DNA sequence: TGTGCCAGCAGCCGCCTAGCGGAACGGGGGACCGGGGAGCTGTTTTTT. This codes for CASSRLAERGTGELFF.

There are a few counts of this clonotype. V is TRBV6-5 and J is TRBJ1-1; TRBD1 matches 7 bases. Germline trimming cut 0 bases from V and 0 bases from J; bases unmatched to any gene: 4. CDR3 size: 16 residues. Germline V gene sequence: CDR1 MNHEY, CDR2 SVGAGI. CDR3 in amino acids: CASSYSGTGVNTEAFF. In DNA, the CDR3 is TGTGCCAGCAGTTACTCCGGAACAGGGGTGAACACTGAAGCTTTCTTT.

This clonotype was seen a handful of times. The chain uses TRBV19 and TRBJ2-7, with 10 bases aligning to TRBD2. The V gene's germline CDR1 is LNHDA and CDR2 SQIVND (reference sequence). The J segment lost 0 bases and the V segment lost 5 bases, leaving 4 bases of the junction unmatched. The CDR3 covers 15 residues. The CDR3 loop is CASSGASGSSYEQYF. CDR3 DNA: TGTGCCAGTAGTGGGGCTAGCGGGAGCTCCTACGAGCAGTACTTC.

This rearrangement joins TRBV7-6 to TRBJ2-5; TRBD1 matches 9 bases. V lost 5 bases, J lost 4 bases, and 5 bases stayed unmatched. This CDR3 region has 14 residues. CDR1 is SGHVS and CDR2 is FNYEAQ in the germline V gene. This chain's CDR3 is CASSRRDRVETQYF. CDR3 sequence (DNA): TGTGCCAGCAGCAGGCGGGACAGGGTAGAGACCCAGTACTTC.

This clonotype showed up just a few times. J is TRBJ2-1 and V is TRBV18, with TRBD1 identical over 9 bases. The J segment lost 6 bases and the V segment lost 6 bases, leaving 9 bases of the junction unmatched. CDR1 and CDR2 from the germline V gene are KGHSH and LQKENI. The CDR3 is 15 amino acids. This CDR3 is CASSWQQGASNEQFF. The DNA for the CDR3 is TGTGCCAGCTCCTGGCAACAGGGGGCCTCCAATGAGCAGTTCTTC.

J is TRBJ2-1 and V is TRBV20-1, with 10 positions matching TRBD2. The CDR3 covers 15 residues. V shed 0 bases, J shed 2 bases, and the junction held 1 base outside the gene matches. CDR1 DFQATT and CDR2 SNEGSKA come from the germline V gene (reference sequence). CDR3 coding DNA: TGCAGTGCTAGAGAAGCGGGGGGGCCCTACAATGAGCAGTTCTTC. Amino acid sequence: CSAREAGGPYNEQFF.

The chain uses TRBV5-4 and TRBJ2-7; D tentatively reads TRBD1 or TRBD2 (5 bases each). The V gene's germline CDR1 is SGHNT and CDR2 YYREEE (reference sequence). V was clipped by 4 bases and J by 6 bases, with 20 bases between them. The CDR3 is 15 amino acids. Here the CDR3 DNA reads TGTGCCAGCAGCCCAGGACACGGACTTTTGGGCGAGCAGTACTTC. Translation gives CASSPGHGLLGEQYF.